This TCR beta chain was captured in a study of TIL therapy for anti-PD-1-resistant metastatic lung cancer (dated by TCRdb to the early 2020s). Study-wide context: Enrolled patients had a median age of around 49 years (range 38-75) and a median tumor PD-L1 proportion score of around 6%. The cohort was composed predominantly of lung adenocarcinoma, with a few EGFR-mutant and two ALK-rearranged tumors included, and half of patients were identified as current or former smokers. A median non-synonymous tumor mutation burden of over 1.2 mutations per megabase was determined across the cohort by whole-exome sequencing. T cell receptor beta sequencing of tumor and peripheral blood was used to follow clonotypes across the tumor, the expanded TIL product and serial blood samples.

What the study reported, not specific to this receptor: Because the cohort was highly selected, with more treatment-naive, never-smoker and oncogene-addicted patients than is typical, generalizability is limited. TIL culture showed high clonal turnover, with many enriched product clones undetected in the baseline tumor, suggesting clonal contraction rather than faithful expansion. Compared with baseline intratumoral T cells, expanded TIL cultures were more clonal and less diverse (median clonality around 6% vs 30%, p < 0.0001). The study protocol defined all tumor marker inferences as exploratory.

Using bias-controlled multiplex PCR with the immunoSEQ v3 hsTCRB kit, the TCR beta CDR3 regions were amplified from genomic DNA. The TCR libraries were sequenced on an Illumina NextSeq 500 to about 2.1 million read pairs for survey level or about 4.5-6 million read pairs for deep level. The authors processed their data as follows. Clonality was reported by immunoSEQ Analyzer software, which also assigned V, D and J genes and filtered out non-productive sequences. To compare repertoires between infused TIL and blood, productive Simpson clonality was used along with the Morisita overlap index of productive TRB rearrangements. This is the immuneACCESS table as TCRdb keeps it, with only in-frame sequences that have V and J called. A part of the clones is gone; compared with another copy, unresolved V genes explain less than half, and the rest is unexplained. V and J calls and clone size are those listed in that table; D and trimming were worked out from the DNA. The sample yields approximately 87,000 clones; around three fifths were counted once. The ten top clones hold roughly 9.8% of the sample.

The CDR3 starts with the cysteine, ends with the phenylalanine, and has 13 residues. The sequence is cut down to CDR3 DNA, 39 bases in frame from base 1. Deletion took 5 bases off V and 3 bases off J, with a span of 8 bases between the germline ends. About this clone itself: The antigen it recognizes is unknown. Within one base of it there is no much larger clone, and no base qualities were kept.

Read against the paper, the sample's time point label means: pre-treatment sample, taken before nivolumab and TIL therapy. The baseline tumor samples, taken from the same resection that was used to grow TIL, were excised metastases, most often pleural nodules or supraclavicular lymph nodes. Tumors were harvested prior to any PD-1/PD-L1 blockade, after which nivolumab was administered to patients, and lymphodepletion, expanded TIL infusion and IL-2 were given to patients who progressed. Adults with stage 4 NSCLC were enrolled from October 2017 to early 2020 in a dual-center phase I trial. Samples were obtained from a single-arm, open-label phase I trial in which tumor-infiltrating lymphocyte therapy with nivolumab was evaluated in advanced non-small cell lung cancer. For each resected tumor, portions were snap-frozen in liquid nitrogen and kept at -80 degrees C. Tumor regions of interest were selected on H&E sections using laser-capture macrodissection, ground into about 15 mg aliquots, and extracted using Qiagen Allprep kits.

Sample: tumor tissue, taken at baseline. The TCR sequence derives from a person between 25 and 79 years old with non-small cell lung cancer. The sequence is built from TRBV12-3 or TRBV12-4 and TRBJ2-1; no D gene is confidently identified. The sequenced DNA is TGTGCCAGCAGTCTGGACCACTACAATGAGCAGTTCTTC. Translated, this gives CASSLDHYNEQFF.